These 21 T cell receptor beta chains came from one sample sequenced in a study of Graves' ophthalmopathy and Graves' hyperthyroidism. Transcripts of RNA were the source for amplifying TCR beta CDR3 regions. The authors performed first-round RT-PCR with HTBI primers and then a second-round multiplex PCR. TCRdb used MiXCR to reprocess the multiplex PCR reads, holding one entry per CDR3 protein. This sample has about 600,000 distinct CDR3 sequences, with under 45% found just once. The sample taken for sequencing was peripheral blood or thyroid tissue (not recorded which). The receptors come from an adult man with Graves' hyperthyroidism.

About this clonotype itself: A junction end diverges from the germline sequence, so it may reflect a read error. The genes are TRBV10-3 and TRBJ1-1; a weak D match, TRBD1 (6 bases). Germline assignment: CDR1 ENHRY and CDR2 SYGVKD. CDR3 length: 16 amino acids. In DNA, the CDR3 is TGTGCCATCGGGGGCGACAGTTCTCACGGGGATACTGAAGTTTTCTTT. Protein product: CAIGGDSSHGDTEVFF.

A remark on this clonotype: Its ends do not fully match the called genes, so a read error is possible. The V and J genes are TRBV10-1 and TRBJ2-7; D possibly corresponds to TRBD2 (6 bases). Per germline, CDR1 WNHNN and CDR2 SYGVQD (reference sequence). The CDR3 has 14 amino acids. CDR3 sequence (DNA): TGTGCCAGCAGTGAAAGTGGCGGGGACTACGAGCAGTACTTC. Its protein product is CASSESGGDYEQYF.

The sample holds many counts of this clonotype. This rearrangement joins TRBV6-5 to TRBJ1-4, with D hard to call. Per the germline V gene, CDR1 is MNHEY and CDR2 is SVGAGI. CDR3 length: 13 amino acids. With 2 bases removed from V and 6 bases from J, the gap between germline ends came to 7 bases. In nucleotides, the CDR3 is TGTGCCAGCAGTTACGCGGAGGATGAAAAACTGTTTTTT. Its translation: CASSYAEDEKLFF.

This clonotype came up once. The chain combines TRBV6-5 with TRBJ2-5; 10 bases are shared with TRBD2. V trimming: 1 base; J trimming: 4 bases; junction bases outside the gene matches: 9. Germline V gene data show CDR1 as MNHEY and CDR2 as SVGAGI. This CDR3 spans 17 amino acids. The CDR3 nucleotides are TGTGCCAGCAGTTACTTGGGTCTAGCGGGAGTGCCAGAGACCCAGTACTTC. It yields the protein CASSYLGLAGVPETQYF.

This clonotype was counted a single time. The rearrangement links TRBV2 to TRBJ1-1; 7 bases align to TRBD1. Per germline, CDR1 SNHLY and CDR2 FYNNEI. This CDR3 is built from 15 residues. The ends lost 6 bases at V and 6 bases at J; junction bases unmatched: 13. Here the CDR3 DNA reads TGTGCCAGCAGCGACAACGGACAGGTGGGAGCTGAAGCTTTCTTT. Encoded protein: CASSDNGQVGAEAFF. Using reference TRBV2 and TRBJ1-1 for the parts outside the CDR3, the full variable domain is EPEVTQTPSHQVTQMGQEVILRCVPISNHLYFYWYRQILGQKVEFLVSFYNNEISEKSEIFDDQFSVERPDGSNFTLKIRSTKLEDSAMYFCASSDNGQVGAEAFFGQGTRLTVV.

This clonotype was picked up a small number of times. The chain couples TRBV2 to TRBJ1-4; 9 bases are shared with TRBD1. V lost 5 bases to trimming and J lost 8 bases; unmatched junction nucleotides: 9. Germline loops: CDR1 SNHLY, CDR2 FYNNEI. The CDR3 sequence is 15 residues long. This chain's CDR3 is CASSLYGTGSEKLFF. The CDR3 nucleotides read TGTGCCAGCAGTTTATATGGGACAGGGAGCGAAAAACTGTTTTTT.

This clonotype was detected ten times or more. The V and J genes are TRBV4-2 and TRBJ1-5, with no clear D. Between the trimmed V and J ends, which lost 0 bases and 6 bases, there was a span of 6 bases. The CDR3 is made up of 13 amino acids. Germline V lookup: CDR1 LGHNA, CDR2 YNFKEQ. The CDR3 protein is CASSQEGPQPQHF. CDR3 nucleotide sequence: TGTGCCAGCAGCCAAGAAGGGCCTCAGCCCCAGCATTTT.

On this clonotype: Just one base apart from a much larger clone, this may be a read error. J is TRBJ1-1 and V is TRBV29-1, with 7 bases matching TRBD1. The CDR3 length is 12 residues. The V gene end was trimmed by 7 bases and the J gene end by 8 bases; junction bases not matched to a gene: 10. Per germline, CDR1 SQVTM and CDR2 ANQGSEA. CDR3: CSAGTARSEAFF. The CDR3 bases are TGCAGCGCTGGGACAGCGAGAAGCGAAGCTTTCTTT.

The chain's CDR3 is CAWRTWTDNSPLHF. CDR3 nucleotide sequence: TGTGCCTGGAGAACTTGGACAGATAATTCACCCCTCCACTTT. The rearrangement joins TRBV30 to TRBJ1-6, with D perhaps TRBD1 (6 bases). CDR1 and CDR2 from the germline V gene are GTSNPN and SVGIG (reference sequence). Between the trimmed V and J ends, which lost 3 bases and 5 bases, there was a span of 11 bases. This CDR3 spans 14 amino acids.

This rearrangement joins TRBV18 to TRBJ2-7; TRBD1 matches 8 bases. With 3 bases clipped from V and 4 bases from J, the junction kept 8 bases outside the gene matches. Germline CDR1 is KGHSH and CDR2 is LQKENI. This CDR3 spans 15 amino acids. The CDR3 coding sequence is TGTGCCAGCTCACCGGCGCAGGGGGCCTCGTACGAGCAGTACTTC. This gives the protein CASSPAQGASYEQYF.

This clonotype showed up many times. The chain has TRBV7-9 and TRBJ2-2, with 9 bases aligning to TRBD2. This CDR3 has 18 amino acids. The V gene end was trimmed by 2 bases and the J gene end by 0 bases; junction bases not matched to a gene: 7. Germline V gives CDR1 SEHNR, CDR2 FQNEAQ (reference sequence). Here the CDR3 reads CASSLRASGIANTGELFF. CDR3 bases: TGTGCCAGCAGCTTAAGAGCTAGCGGGATCGCGAACACCGGGGAGCTGTTTTTT. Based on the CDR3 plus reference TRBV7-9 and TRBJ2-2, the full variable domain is DTGVSQNPRHKITKRGQNVTFRCDPISEHNRLYWYRQTLGQGPEFLTYFQNEAQLEKSRLLSDRFSAERPKGSFSTLEIQRTEQGDSAMYLCASSLRASGIANTGELFFGEGSRLTVL.

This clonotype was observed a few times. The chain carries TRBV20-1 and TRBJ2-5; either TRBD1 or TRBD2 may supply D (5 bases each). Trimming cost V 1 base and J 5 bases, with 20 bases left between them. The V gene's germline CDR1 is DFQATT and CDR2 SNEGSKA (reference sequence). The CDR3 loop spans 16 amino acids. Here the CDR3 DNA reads TGCAGTGCTAGAGCCGACCCTGGGAGTAAGGGGGAGACCCAGTACTTC. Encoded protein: CSARADPGSKGETQYF.

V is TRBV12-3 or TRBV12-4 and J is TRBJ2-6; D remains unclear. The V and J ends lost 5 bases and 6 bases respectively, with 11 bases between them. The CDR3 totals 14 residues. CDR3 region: CASSPPPPANVLTF. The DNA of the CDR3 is TGTGCCAGCAGTCCCCCACCTCCGGCCAACGTCCTGACTTTC.

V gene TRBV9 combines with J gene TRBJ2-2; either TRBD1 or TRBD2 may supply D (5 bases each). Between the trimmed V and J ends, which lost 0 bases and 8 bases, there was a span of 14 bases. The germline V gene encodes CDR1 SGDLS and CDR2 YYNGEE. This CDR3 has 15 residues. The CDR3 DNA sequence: TGTGCCAGCAGCGTAGCCGGGACCTCCTTGGGGGAGCTGTTTTTT. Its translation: CASSVAGTSLGELFF.

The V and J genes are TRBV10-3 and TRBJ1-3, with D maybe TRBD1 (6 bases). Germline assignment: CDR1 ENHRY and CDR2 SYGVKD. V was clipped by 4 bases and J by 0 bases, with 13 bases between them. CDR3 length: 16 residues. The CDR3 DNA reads TGTGCCATCAGTGGAGGACAGATGAGCTCTGGAAACACCATATATTTT. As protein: CAISGGQMSSGNTIYF.

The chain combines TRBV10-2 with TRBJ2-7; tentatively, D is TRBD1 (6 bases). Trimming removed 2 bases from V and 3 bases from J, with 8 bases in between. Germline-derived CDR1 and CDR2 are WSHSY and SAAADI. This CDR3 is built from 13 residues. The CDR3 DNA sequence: TGCGCCAGCAGTGAGGACAGGTTCTACGAGCAGTACTTC. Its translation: CASSEDRFYEQYF.

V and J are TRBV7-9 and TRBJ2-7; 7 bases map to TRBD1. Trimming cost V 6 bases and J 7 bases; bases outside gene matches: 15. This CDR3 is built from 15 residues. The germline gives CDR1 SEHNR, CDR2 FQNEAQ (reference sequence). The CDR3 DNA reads TGTGCCAGCAGTTCCCCAGGGGGTATCTACAATGAGCAGTACTTC. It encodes CASSSPGGIYNEQYF.

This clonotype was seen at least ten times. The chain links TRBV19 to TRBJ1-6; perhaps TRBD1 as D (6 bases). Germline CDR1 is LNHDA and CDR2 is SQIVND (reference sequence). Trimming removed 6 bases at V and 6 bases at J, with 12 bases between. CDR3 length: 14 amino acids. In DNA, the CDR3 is TGTGCCAGTAGCGTGGGACACATTAATTCACCCCTCCACTTT. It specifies CASSVGHINSPLHF.

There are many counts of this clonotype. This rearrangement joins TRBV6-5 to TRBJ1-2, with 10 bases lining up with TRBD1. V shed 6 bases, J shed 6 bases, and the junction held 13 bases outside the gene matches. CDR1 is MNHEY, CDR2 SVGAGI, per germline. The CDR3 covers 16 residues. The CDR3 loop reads CASRNRQGAFVHGYTF. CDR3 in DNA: TGTGCCAGCAGGAATCGACAGGGGGCGTTCGTTCATGGCTACACCTTC.

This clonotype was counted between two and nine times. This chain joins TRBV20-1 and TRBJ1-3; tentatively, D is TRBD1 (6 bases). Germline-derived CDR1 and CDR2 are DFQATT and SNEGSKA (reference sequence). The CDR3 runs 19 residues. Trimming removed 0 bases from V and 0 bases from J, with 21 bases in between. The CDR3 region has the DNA TGCAGTGCTAGAGATTTTGCGGCAGGGGCTTGGGGCTCTGGAAACACCATATATTTT. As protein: CSARDFAAGAWGSGNTIYF.

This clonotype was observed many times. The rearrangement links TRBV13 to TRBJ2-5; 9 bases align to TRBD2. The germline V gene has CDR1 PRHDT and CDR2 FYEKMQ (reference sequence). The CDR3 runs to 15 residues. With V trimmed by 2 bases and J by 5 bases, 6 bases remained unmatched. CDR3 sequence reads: CASSLSGGPRETQYF. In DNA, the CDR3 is TGTGCCAGCAGCTTAAGCGGGGGGCCACGGGAGACCCAGTACTTC. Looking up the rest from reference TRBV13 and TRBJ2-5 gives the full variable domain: AAGVIQSPRHLIKEKRETATLKCYPIPRHDTVYWYQQGPGQDPQFLISFYEKMQSDKGSIPDRFSAQQFSDYHSELNMSSLELGDSALYFCASSLSGGPRETQYFGPGTRLLVL.